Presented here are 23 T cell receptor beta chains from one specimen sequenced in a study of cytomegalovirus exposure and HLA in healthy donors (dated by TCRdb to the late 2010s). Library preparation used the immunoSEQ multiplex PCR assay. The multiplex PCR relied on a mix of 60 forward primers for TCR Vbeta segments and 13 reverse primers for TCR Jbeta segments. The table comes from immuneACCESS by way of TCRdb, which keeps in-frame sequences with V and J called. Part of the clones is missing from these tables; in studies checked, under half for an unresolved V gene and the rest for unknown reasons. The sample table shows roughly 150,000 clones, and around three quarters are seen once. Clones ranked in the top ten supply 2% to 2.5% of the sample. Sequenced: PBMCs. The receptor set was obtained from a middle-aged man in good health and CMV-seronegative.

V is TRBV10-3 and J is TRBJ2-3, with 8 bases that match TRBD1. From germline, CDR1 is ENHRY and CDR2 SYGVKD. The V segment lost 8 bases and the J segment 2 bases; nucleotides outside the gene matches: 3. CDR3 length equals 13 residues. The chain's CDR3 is CAIGTGLTDTQYF. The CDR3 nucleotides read TGTGCCATCGGGACAGGACTCACAGATACGCAGTATTTT.

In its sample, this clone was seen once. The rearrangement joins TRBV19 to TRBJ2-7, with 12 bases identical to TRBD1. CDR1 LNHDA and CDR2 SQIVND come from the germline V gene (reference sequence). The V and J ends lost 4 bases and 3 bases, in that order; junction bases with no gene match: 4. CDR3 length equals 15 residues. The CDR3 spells CASSTGTGGNYEQYF. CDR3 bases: TGTGCCAGTAGTACTGGGACAGGGGGCAACTACGAGCAGTACTTC.

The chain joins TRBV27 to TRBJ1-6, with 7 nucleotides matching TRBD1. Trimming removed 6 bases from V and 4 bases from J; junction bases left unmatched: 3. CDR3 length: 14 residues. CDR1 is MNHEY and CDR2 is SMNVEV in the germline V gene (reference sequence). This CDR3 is CASRTGRYNSPLHF. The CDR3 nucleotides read TGTGCCAGCAGGACAGGGCGGTATAATTCACCCCTCCACTTT.

This chain's CDR3 is CASSTGNGNQPQHF. The CDR3 DNA follows: TGTGCCAGCAGTACAGGGAATGGCAATCAGCCCCAGCATTTT. The rearrangement links TRBV28 to TRBJ1-5; a possible D gene is TRBD1 (6 bases). The ends were cut back, 5 bases at V and 2 bases at J, with 10 bases in the middle. The CDR3 spans 14 residues. Germline V gene data show CDR1 as MDHEN and CDR2 as SYDVKM.

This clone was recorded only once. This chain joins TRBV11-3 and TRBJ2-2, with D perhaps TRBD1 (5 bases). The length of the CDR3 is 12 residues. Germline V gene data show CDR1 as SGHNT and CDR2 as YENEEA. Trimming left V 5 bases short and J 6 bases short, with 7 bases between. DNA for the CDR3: TGTGCCAGCAGCAGGGGTGCCGGGGAGCTGTTTTTT. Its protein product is CASSRGAGELFF.

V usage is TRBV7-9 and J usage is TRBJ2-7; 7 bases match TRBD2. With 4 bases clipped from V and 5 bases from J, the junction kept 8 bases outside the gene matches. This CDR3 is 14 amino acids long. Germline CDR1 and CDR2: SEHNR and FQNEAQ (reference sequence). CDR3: CASSSAGTINEQYF. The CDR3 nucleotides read TGTGCCAGCAGCTCCGCCGGGACTATTAACGAGCAGTACTTC.

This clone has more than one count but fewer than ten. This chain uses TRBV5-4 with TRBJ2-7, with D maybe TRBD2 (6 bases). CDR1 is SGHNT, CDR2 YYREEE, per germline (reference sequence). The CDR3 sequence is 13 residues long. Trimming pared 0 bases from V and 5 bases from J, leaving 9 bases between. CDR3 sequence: CASSLVGGDEQYF. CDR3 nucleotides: TGTGCCAGCAGCTTGGTCGGAGGGGACGAGCAGTACTTC.

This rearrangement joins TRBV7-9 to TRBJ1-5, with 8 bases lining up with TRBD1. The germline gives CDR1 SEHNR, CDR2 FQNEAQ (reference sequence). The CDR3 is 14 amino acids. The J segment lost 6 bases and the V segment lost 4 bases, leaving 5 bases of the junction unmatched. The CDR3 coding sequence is TGTGCCAGCAGCTCCTCAGGGGGCGGTCAGCCCCAGCATTTT. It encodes CASSSSGGGQPQHF.

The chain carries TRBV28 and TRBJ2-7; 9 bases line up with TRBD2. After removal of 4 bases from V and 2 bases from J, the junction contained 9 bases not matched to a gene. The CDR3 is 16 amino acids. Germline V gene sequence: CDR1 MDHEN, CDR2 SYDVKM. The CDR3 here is CASSSLGAGGPYEQYF. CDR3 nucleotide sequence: TGTGCCAGCAGTTCCCTAGGAGCGGGGGGCCCCTACGAGCAGTACTTC.

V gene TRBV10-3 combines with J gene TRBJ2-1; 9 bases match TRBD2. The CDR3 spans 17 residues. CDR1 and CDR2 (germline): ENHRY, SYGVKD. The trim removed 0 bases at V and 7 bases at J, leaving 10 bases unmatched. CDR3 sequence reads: CAISESLSAGGKNEQFF. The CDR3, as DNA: TGTGCCATCAGTGAGTCGCTATCAGCGGGAGGCAAAAATGAGCAGTTCTTC.

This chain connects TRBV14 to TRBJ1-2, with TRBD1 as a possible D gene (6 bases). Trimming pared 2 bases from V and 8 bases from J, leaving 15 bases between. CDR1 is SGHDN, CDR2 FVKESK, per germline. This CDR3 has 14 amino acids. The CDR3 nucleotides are TGTGCCAGCAGCCAACAACAGGGTTTAGGAGGCTACACCTTC. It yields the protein CASSQQQGLGGYTF. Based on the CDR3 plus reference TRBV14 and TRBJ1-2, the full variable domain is EAGVTQFPSHSVIEKGQTVTLRCDPISGHDNLYWYRRVMGKEIKFLLHFVKESKQDESGMPNNRFLAERTGGTYSTLKVQPAELEDSGVYFCASSQQQGLGGYTFGSGTRLTVV.

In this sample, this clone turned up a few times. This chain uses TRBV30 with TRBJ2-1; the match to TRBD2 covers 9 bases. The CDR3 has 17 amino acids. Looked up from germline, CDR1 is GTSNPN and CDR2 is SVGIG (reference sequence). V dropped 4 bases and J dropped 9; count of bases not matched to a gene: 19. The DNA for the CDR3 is TGTGCCTGGAAGAATAAGCGGGGGGCCCTATTTATCTCTGAGCAGTTCTTC. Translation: CAWKNKRGALFISEQFF.

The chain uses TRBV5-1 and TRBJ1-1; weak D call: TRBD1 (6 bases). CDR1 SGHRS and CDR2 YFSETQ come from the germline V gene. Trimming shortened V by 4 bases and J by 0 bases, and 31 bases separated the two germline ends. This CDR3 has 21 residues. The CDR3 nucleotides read TGCGCCAGCAGCCTGGGGGGGACACCCCTCCCCATAAGTGGGATGAACACTGAAGCTTTCTTT. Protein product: CASSLGGTPLPISGMNTEAFF.

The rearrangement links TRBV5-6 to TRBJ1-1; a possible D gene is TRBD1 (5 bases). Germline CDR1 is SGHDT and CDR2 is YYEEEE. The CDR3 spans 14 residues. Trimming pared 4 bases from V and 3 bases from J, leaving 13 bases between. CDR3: CASSARGGDTEAFF. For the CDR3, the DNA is TGTGCCAGCAGCGCCCGGGGGGGGGACACTGAAGCTTTCTTT.

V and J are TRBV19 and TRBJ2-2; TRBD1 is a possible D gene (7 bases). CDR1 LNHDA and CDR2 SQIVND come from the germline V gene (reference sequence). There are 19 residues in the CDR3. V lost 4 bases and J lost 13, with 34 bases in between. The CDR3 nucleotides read TGTGCCAGTAGTAAGCGACAGGGCTCGCGTTGGGTCGGGGGCCAGGGGCTGTTTTTT. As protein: CASSKRQGSRWVGGQGLFF.

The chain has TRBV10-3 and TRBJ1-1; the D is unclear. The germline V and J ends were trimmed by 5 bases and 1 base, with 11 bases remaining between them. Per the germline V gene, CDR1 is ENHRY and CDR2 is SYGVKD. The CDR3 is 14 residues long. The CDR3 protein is CAISSRQENTEAFF. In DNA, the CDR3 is TGTGCCATCAGTTCCCGACAAGAGAACACTGAAGCTTTCTTT.

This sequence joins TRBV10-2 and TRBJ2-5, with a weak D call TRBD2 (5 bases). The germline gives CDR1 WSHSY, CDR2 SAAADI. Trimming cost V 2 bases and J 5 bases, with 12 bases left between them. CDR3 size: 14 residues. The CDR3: CASSEVEGWETQYF. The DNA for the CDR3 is TGCGCCAGCAGTGAGGTCGAGGGATGGGAGACCCAGTACTTC.

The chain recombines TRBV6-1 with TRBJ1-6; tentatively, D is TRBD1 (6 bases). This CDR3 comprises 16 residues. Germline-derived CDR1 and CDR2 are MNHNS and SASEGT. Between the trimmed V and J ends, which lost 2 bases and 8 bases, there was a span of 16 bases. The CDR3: CASSESPTGFYSPLHF. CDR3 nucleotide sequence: TGTGCCAGCAGTGAATCCCCGACAGGATTCTATTCACCCCTCCACTTT.

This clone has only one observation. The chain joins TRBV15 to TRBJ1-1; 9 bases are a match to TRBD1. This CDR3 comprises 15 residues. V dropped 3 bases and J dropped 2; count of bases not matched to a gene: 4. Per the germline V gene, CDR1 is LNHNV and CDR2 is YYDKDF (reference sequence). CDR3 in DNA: TGTGCCACCAGCAGGAAGGGACAGGGTAACACTGAAGCTTTCTTT. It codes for CATSRKGQGNTEAFF.

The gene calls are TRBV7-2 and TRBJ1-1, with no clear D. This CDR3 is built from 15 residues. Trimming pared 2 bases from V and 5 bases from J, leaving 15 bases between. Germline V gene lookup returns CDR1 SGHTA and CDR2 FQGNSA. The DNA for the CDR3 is TGTGCCAGCAGCTTAAACGTGGGCCATGGAACTGAAGCTTTCTTT. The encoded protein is CASSLNVGHGTEAFF.

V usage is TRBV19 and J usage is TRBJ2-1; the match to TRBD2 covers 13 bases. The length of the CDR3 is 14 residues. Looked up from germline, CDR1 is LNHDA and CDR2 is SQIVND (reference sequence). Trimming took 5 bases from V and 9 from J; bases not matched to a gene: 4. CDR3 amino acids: CASSLGLAGAEQFF. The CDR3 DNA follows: TGTGCCAGTAGTCTCGGACTAGCGGGGGCTGAGCAGTTCTTC.

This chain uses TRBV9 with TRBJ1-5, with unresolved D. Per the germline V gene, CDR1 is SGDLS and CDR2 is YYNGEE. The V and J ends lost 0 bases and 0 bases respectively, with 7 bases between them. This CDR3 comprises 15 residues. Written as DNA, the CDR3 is TGTGCCAGCAGCGTAGACGGGTTTAGCAATCAGCCCCAGCATTTT. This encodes CASSVDGFSNQPQHF.

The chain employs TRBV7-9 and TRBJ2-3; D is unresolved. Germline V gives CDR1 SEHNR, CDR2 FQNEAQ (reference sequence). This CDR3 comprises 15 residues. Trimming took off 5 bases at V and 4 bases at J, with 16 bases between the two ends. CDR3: CASSPPSRSADTQYF. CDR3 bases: TGTGCCAGCAGCCCACCGAGCAGGTCGGCAGATACGCAGTATTTT.